One and the same sample provided the 9 T cell receptor beta chains below, sequenced in a study of T-cell reconstitution after alpha-beta-depleted transplantation in children. The library targeted TCRbeta and was prepared with unique molecular identifiers. TCRdb re-analysed the PCR reads in MiXCR, keeping a single row per CDR3 protein. This sample yields hundreds of thousands of distinct CDR3 sequences, of which around 7.5% are seen a single time; under 8% belongs to the top ten. Sequences were derived from PBMCs, mostly from graft donor cells, sampled 180 days after TCRalphabeta/CD19-depleted stem cell transplant. These receptors were taken from a male patient between 10 and 17 years old who had a stem cell transplant for acute lymphoblastic leukemia, so the T cells may come from the graft donor.

This clonotype was observed at least ten times. The rearrangement links TRBV4-3 to TRBJ2-7; D unresolved. CDR1 is LGHNA, CDR2 YSLEER, per germline. The length of the CDR3 is 14 residues. With 1 base removed from V and 0 bases from J, the gap between germline ends came to 7 bases. CDR3 in amino acids: CASSQGVISYEQYF. The CDR3, as DNA: TGCGCCAGCAGCCAAGGAGTGATCTCCTACGAGCAGTACTTC.

This clonotype has at least ten counts. The gene calls are TRBV20-1 and TRBJ2-7; 12 nucleotides line up with TRBD2. V was pared by 6 bases and J by 6 bases, with 12 bases of the junction left unmatched. CDR3 length equals 15 residues. Germline CDR1 and CDR2: DFQATT and SNEGSKA (reference sequence). CDR3 nucleotides: TGCAGTGCCCCCGGCCTAGCGGGAGGGCCAAGCGAGCAGTACTTC. Its protein product is CSAPGLAGGPSEQYF.

The chain carries TRBV9 and TRBJ2-7, with D possibly being TRBD2 (5 bases). The V end lost 1 base, the J end lost 6 bases, and 11 bases lay between the germline ends. Germline CDR1 reads SGDLS; CDR2 reads YYNGEE. The CDR3 extends over 13 amino acids. The CDR3, as DNA: TGTGCCAGCAGCGTACGCGACTACTCCGAGCAGTACTTC. Its translation: CASSVRDYSEQYF.

This clonotype was found many times. V and J are TRBV19 and TRBJ1-1; no firm D call. Trimming took off 7 bases at V and 7 bases at J, with 7 bases between the two ends. Germline-derived CDR1 and CDR2 are LNHDA and SQIVND (reference sequence). The CDR3 covers 10 residues. This CDR3 is CASIAGEAFF. CDR3 sequence (DNA): TGTGCCAGTATTGCGGGTGAAGCTTTCTTT.

Ten or more counts support this clonotype. The junction does not match germline at one end; this may be a read error. J is TRBJ2-1 and V is TRBV7-7; D unresolved. The CDR3 runs 15 residues. CDR1 is SSHAT, CDR2 FNYEAQ, per germline (reference sequence). Here the CDR3 DNA reads TGTGCTAGCAGCTTAGGGCAGGAGACCTACAATGAGCAGTTCTTC. Translation gives CASSLGQETYNEQFF. The variable domain in full, completed from reference TRBV7-7 and TRBJ2-1, reads GAGVSQSPRYKVTKRGQDVTLRCDPISSHATLYWYQQALGQGPEFLTYFNYEAQPDKSGLPSDRFSAERPEGSISTLTIQRTEQRDSAMYRCASSLGQETYNEQFFGPGTRLTVL.

This clonotype has a count of ten or more. The rearrangement uses TRBV6-2 or TRBV6-3 and TRBJ2-4; 8 bases are shared with TRBD2. This CDR3 comprises 16 residues. V was clipped by 4 bases and J by 0 bases; unmatched bases: 5. Germline CDR1 reads MNHEY; CDR2 reads SVGEGT. This chain's CDR3 is CASSFLAGVAKNIQYF. The CDR3 region has the DNA TGTGCCAGCAGTTTTCTAGCGGGCGTAGCCAAAAACATTCAGTACTTC.

In this sample, this clonotype turned up many times. J is TRBJ2-7 and V is TRBV7-2; possible D gene TRBD1, 5 bases. The CDR3 loop spans 13 amino acids. Germline lookup yields CDR1 SGHTA and CDR2 FQGNSA. Trimming removed 5 bases at V and 2 bases at J, with 10 bases between. CDR3 sequence reads: CASSVRVPYEQYF. The CDR3, as DNA: TGTGCCAGCAGCGTCAGGGTTCCCTACGAGCAGTACTTC.

This clonotype was seen at least ten times. The V call is TRBV11-2, the J call TRBJ2-1; D unresolved. The V gene's germline CDR1 is SGHAT and CDR2 FQNNGV. The CDR3 totals 13 residues. V was shortened by 3 bases and J by 2 bases, with 5 bases between the two germline ends. The CDR3 coding sequence is TGTGCCAGCAGCTTTTACCCCTACAATGAGCAGTTCTTC. Translating it yields CASSFYPYNEQFF.

Many counts were recorded for this clonotype. This rearrangement joins TRBV5-1 to TRBJ2-7, with D possibly TRBD2 on 7 matching bases. CDR1 and CDR2 from the germline V gene are SGHRS and YFSETQ. Trimming removed 1 base at V and 2 bases at J, with 13 bases between. This CDR3 has 15 amino acids. CDR3 amino acids: CASSLLRGAAYEQYF. CDR3 DNA sequence: TGCGCCAGCAGCTTGCTTCGGGGGGCCGCCTACGAGCAGTACTTC.